This TCR beta chain was profiled in a study of cytomegalovirus exposure and HLA in healthy donors. The PCR was carried out with 60 Vbeta primers and 13 Jbeta primers. Clones were sequenced by immunoSEQ multiplex PCR, and TCRdb holds only the in-frame ones, with some missing. Found here are 150,000 to 200,000 clones, more than 75% of them singletons; the top ten hold less than 0.85%. About this clone: The same CDR3 is also encoded by other DNA sequences in this sample.

The sequence came from a woman under 30 in good health and CMV-seronegative. Specimen: PBMCs.

CDR3 bases: TGCGCCAGCAGCCAAGGGACAGCTGGAAACACCATATATTTT. Protein product: CASSQGTAGNTIYF. The chain is built from TRBV5-1 and TRBJ1-3, with TRBD1 matching 7 bases. The CDR3 spans 14 residues. Germline assignment: CDR1 SGHRS and CDR2 YFSETQ. The V segment lost 4 bases and the J segment 2 bases; nucleotides outside the gene matches: 3.